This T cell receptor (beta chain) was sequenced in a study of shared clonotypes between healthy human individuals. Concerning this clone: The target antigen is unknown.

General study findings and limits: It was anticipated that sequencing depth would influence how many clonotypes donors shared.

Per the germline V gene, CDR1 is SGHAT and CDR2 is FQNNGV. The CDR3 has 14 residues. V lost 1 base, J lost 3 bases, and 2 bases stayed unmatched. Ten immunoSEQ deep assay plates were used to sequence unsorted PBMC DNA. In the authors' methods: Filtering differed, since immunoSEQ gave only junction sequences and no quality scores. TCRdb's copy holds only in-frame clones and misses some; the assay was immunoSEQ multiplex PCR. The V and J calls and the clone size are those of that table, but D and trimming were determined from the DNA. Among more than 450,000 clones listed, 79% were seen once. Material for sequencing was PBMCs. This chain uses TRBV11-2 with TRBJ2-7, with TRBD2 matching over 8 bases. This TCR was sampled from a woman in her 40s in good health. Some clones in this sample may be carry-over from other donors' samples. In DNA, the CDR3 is TGTGCCAGCAGCTTAGCGGGAGGGGACTACGAGCAGTACTTC. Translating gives CASSLAGGDYEQYF.